Included here is one T cell receptor (beta chain) sequence, with context. Its target is unknown. Both 60 Vbeta primers and 13 Jbeta primers went into the PCR. TCRdb's table, derived via immunoSEQ multiplex PCR, lists solely in-frame clones and lacks some. The sample's table shows 200,000 to 250,000 clones. This specimen comes from a study of cytomegalovirus exposure and HLA in healthy donors. Overall study findings and caveats: Later on, a genetic analysis was performed. It linked a missense variant in DCLRE1C with V- and J-gene trimming of TCR beta.

Between the trimmed V and J ends, which lost 3 bases and 0 bases, there was a span of 8 bases. Germline V gives CDR1 LNHDA, CDR2 SQIVND (reference sequence). This CDR3 region has 14 residues. The source is a woman aged 25 to 39 in good health and CMV-seropositive. Sequenced: PBMCs. The rearrangement uses TRBV19 and TRBJ2-5; D is unclear. CDR3 coding DNA: TGTGCCAGTAGTATTGACTCGTACCAAGAGACCCAGTACTTC. Encoded protein: CASSIDSYQETQYF.